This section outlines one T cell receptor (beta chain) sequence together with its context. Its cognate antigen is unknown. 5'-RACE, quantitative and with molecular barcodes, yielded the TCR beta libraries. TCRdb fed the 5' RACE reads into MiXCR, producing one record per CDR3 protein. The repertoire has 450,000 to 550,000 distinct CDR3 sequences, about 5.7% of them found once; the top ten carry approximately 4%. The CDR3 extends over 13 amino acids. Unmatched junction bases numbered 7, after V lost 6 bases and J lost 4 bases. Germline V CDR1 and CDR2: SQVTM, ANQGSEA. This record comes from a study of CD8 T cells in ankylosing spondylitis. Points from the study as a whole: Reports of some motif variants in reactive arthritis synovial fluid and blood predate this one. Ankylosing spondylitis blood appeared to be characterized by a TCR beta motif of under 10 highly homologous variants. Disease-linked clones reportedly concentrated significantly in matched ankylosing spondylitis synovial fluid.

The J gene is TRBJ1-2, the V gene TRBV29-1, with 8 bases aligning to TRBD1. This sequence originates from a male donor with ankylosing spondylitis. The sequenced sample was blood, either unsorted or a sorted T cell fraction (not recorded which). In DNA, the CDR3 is TGCAGCGTGGGACAGGCCGGAGTCTATGGCTACACCTTC. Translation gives CSVGQAGVYGYTF. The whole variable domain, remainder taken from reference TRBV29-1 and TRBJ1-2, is SAVISQKPSRDICQRGTSLTIQCQVDSQVTMMFWYRQQPGQSLTLIATANQGSEATYESGFVIDKFPISRPNLTFSTLTVSNMSPEDSSIYLCSVGQAGVYGYTFGSGTRLTVV.